The 30 T cell receptor beta chains reported below all come from one sample, sequenced in a study of human T cells and chemical hapten exposure. TCRdb reprocessed the RACE reads with MiXCR, giving one entry per CDR3 protein. The sample carries 75,000 to 90,000 distinct CDR3 sequences, about a tenth recorded once. Noted time point: patch test 3, about 24 weeks after DPC sensitization. Sample treatment: therapeutic diphenylcyclopropenone sensitization with weekly scalp DPC. The sample consisted of whole blood, taken in connection with sensitization to the hapten diphenylcyclopropenone (DPC). These receptors originate from a woman between 50 and 59 years old with alopecia areata. Some clones in this sample may be carry-over from other donors' samples.

This chain uses TRBV28 with TRBJ2-7, with D possibly TRBD2 on 7 matching bases. The CDR3 spans 15 residues. The germline gives CDR1 MDHEN, CDR2 SYDVKM. Trimming took 0 bases from V and 10 from J, leaving 19 bases between them. As DNA, the CDR3 is TGTGCCAGCAGTTTATGGGGGGGGCTAGACCGGATTCAGTACTTC. The encoded protein is CASSLWGGLDRIQYF.

In its sample, this clonotype was seen a few times. The chain has TRBV28 and TRBJ2-5; tentative D call: TRBD2 (7 bases). This CDR3 has 15 amino acids. The V and J ends lost 10 bases and 2 bases respectively, with 20 bases between them. Per the germline V gene, CDR1 is MDHEN and CDR2 is SYDVKM. The CDR3 region is CATINPGRGQETQYF. CDR3 DNA sequence: TGTGCCACGATCAATCCAGGGAGGGGGCAAGAGACCCAGTACTTC.

This clonotype was picked up many times. This chain joins TRBV2 and TRBJ2-3, with 9 positions matching TRBD1. Germline CDR1 SNHLY, CDR2 FYNNEI. The CDR3 runs to 14 residues. After removal of 6 bases from V and 8 bases from J, the junction contained 9 bases not matched to a gene. The CDR3, as DNA: TGTGCCAGCAGGGAGGGACAGGGCGGAGGTACGCAGTATTTT. It is translated as CASREGQGGGTQYF.

This clonotype appeared many times. The chain uses TRBV19 and TRBJ1-5; 8 nucleotides line up with TRBD1. Germline CDR1 and CDR2: LNHDA and SQIVND (reference sequence). CDR3 length: 14 amino acids. Trimming took 5 bases from V and 6 from J; bases not matched to a gene: 6. The chain's CDR3 is CASSPGQGGQPQHF. The CDR3 DNA reads as TGTGCCAGTAGTCCTGGACAGGGCGGTCAGCCCCAGCATTTT.

V is TRBV7-3 and J is TRBJ2-3, with D possibly matching TRBD2 (5 bases). Trimming cost V 2 bases and J 0 bases, with 9 bases left between them. This CDR3 has 15 amino acids. CDR1 and CDR2 from the germline V gene are SGHTA and FQGTGA. The CDR3 sequence is CASSLDRTSTDTQYF. The CDR3 region has the DNA TGTGCCAGCAGCTTAGATCGGACTAGCACAGATACGCAGTATTTT.

This clonotype was detected many times. This chain's CDR3 is CASSYGQGNRETQYF. CDR3 nucleotide sequence: TGTGCCAGCAGTTATGGGCAGGGGAATAGGGAGACCCAGTACTTC. This chain joins TRBV6-6 and TRBJ2-5; possibly TRBD1 for D (6 bases). The germline CDR1 and CDR2 sequences are MNHNY and SVGAGI (reference sequence). Trimming cost V 3 bases and J 5 bases, with 16 bases left between them. The CDR3 totals 15 residues.

This clonotype was observed a few times. The chain is built from TRBV12-3 or TRBV12-4 and TRBJ2-2, with D tentatively TRBD1 (5 bases). The CDR3 is 18 residues long. Trimming shortened V by 0 bases and J by 1 base, and 15 bases separated the two germline ends. Written as DNA, the CDR3 is TGTGCCAGCAGTTTAGCGCCGTCATCCAGGGTGAACACCGGGGAGCTGTTTTTT. It specifies CASSLAPSSRVNTGELFF.

This clonotype was seen many times. The rearrangement uses TRBV27 and TRBJ1-5; D is unresolved. The CDR3 runs 15 residues. Trimming removed 5 bases at V and 0 bases at J, with 11 bases between. The germline CDR1 and CDR2 sequences are MNHEY and SMNVEV (reference sequence). The CDR3 here is CASSALSYSNQPQHF. CDR3 coding DNA: TGTGCCAGCAGTGCCCTTTCATATAGCAATCAGCCCCAGCATTTT.

CDR3 nucleotides: TGTGCCAGCGGAAGACTAGCGGGAGGCGGAGAGACCCAGTACTTC. Translation gives CASGRLAGGGETQYF. This chain joins TRBV6-2 or TRBV6-3 and TRBJ2-5, with 13 bases that match TRBD2. The V segment lost 8 bases and the J segment 4 bases; nucleotides outside the gene matches: 7. Germline V gene data show CDR1 as MNHEY and CDR2 as SVGEGT. The CDR3 is 15 residues long.

The CDR3 spells CASGRSGTLSEQFF. CDR3 nucleotides: TGTGCCAGCGGACGATCCGGGACGCTGTCCGAGCAGTTCTTC. The chain carries TRBV12-3 or TRBV12-4 and TRBJ2-1; the D gene could be TRBD1 or TRBD2 (5 bases each). The CDR3 loop spans 14 amino acids. Between the trimmed V and J ends, which lost 8 bases and 10 bases, there was a span of 21 bases.

This chain joins TRBV11-2 and TRBJ2-1; 9 nucleotides agree with TRBD2. This CDR3 contains 15 residues. Looked up from germline, CDR1 is SGHAT and CDR2 is FQNNGV. V shed 5 bases and J 7 bases; nucleotides not matched to a gene: 9. CDR3 nucleotides: TGTGCCAGCAGCCCGGGACTAGCTAAGGGGAATGAGCAGTTCTTC. It is translated as CASSPGLAKGNEQFF. The full variable domain, with the rest looked up from reference TRBV11-2 and TRBJ2-1, is EAGVAQSPRYKIIEKRQSVAFWCNPISGHATLYWYQQILGQGPKLLIQFQNNGVVDDSQLPKDRFSAERLKGVDSTLKIQPAKLEDSAVYLCASSPGLAKGNEQFFGPGTRLTVL.

A few counts support this clonotype. CDR3 region: CASSPISQETQYF. The CDR3 coding sequence is TGTGCCAGCAGCCCAATATCCCAAGAGACCCAGTACTTC. V usage is TRBV7-8 and J usage is TRBJ2-5; D not resolved. The CDR3 covers 13 residues. Germline-derived CDR1 and CDR2 are SGHVS and FQNEAQ. The V and J ends lost 5 bases and 1 base respectively, with 8 bases between them.

This clonotype was counted at least ten times. The chain joins TRBV27 to TRBJ1-1; D gene uncertain. The CDR3 is 15 amino acids. Germline V gene sequence: CDR1 MNHEY, CDR2 SMNVEV (reference sequence). V gave up 5 bases and J gave up 1 base, with 14 bases separating them. This CDR3 reads CASSPTGSWNTEAFF. The CDR3 nucleotides read TGTGCCAGCAGTCCTACCGGGAGTTGGAACACTGAAGCTTTCTTT.

The J gene is TRBJ2-5, the V gene TRBV5-5; a weak D match, TRBD2 (6 bases). CDR3 length equals 14 residues. Germline CDR1 SGHKS, CDR2 YYEKEE (reference sequence). Trimming took 4 bases from V and 4 from J, leaving 14 bases between them. The CDR3 coding sequence is TGTGCCAGCAGCGGAGGAACCGGGAGAGAGACCCAGTACTTC. This encodes CASSGGTGRETQYF.

This clonotype was counted many times. This chain connects TRBV6-2 or TRBV6-3 to TRBJ1-2, with 8 bases that match TRBD1. V was pared by 6 bases and J by 4 bases, with 4 bases of the junction left unmatched. Germline CDR1 and CDR2: MNHEY and SVGEGT. This CDR3 spans 13 amino acids. CDR3 bases: TGTGCCAGCAGGGCCGGGACAGGCTATGGCTACACCTTC. Amino acids: CASRAGTGYGYTF.

The sample holds many counts of this clonotype. The chain has TRBV7-3 and TRBJ2-2; weak D call: TRBD1 (6 bases). Germline lookup yields CDR1 SGHTA and CDR2 FQGTGA. V lost 4 bases to trimming and J lost 4 bases, with 10 bases between them. CDR3 length: 14 amino acids. The CDR3 DNA follows: TGTGCCAGCAGCTCGGGACATATCACCGGGGAGCTGTTTTTT. Amino acids: CASSSGHITGELFF.

This clonotype was observed many times. V and J are TRBV7-3 and TRBJ1-1; no definite D call. Per germline, CDR1 SGHTA and CDR2 FQGTGA. Trimming removed 1 base from V and 5 bases from J, with 11 bases in between. CDR3 length equals 14 residues. The CDR3 sequence is CASSLSGWGTEAFF. CDR3 in DNA: TGTGCCAGCAGCTTAAGTGGGTGGGGAACTGAAGCTTTCTTT.

This chain joins TRBV12-3 or TRBV12-4 and TRBJ2-1; D is possibly TRBD2 (6 bases). The CDR3 consists of 17 residues. V gave up 5 bases and J gave up 0 bases, with 17 bases separating them. In DNA form, the CDR3 reads TGTGCCAGCAGTCGCCATAGCGGTTCGAGCTCCTACAATGAGCAGTTCTTC. Its protein product is CASSRHSGSSSYNEQFF.

This clonotype occurred many times. The J gene is TRBJ2-7, the V gene TRBV18; D ambiguous. Germline values: CDR1 KGHSH, CDR2 LQKENI. V was pared by 4 bases and J by 0 bases, with 4 bases between. The CDR3 totals 12 residues. This chain's CDR3 is CASSLPSYEQYF. The DNA for the CDR3 is TGTGCCAGCTCACTGCCCTCCTACGAGCAGTACTTC.

This clonotype was seen at least ten times. This rearrangement joins TRBV14 to TRBJ2-1; possibly TRBD1 for D (5 bases). V lost 2 bases to trimming and J lost 5 bases, with 13 bases between them. The CDR3 loop spans 15 amino acids. CDR1 SGHDN and CDR2 FVKESK come from the germline V gene. Written as DNA, the CDR3 is TGTGCCAGCAGCCAACCTAAGGGGCGACACAATGAGCAGTTCTTC. Amino acids: CASSQPKGRHNEQFF.

Ten or more counts support this clonotype. The chain is built from TRBV19 and TRBJ1-5; TRBD1 agrees at 8 bases. The J segment lost 2 bases and the V segment lost 7 bases, leaving 10 bases of the junction unmatched. This CDR3 has 16 amino acids. Germline CDR1 and CDR2: LNHDA and SQIVND (reference sequence). The CDR3 sequence is CASTPQGAMGNQPQHF. CDR3 DNA: TGTGCCAGTACCCCCCAGGGGGCGATGGGCAATCAGCCCCAGCATTTT.

In its sample, this clonotype was seen many times. The J gene is TRBJ2-4, the V gene TRBV18; no clear D gene. Deletions cut 2 bases from V and 9 bases from J, with 14 bases between. Germline CDR1 reads KGHSH; CDR2 reads LQKENI. The CDR3 has 14 amino acids. In nucleotides, the CDR3 is TGTGCCAGCTCACCAGGTGCAGTTCGGGCCATTCAGTACTTC. This sequence encodes CASSPGAVRAIQYF.

This clonotype was seen a handful of times. The chain is built from TRBV6-2 or TRBV6-3 and TRBJ2-7; D is possibly TRBD2 (6 bases). The CDR3 covers 12 residues. The V and J ends lost 6 bases and 2 bases respectively, with 8 bases between them. Germline values: CDR1 MNHEY, CDR2 SVGEGT. Written as DNA, the CDR3 is TGTGCCAGCAGACGCGGGACCTACGAGCAGTACTTC. Encoded protein: CASRRGTYEQYF.

The V gene is TRBV20-1, the J gene TRBJ2-1, with D possibly TRBD2 on 6 matching bases. V shed 0 bases and J shed 8 bases, with 14 bases lying between them. Looked up from germline, CDR1 is DFQATT and CDR2 is SNEGSKA (reference sequence). This CDR3 has 14 residues. CDR3 coding DNA: TGCAGTGCTAGAGAGGGAGTCCCGGGGGATGAGCAGTTCTTC. Translated: CSAREGVPGDEQFF.

This clonotype was seen ten or more times. The CDR3 end shows no conserved phenylalanine or tryptophan, and so a read error is likely. The rearrangement uses TRBV6-1 and TRBJ2-3; 8 bases agree with TRBD2. Unmatched junction bases numbered 12, after V lost 6 bases and J lost 4 bases. The germline gives CDR1 MNHNS, CDR2 SASEGT. CDR3 length: 16 amino acids. CDR3 in DNA: TGTGCCAGCAGCGCAGCGGGAGCCAATATTGCAGATACGCAGTATTCT. Translation gives CASSAAGANIADTQYS.

The J gene is TRBJ2-1, the V gene TRBV20-1; 9 positions agree with TRBD1. V dropped 4 bases and J dropped 6; count of bases not matched to a gene: 7. The CDR3 covers 14 residues. Germline values: CDR1 DFQATT, CDR2 SNEGSKA (reference sequence). The CDR3 is CSATRDRAINEQFF. For the CDR3, the DNA is TGCAGTGCTACCCGGGACAGGGCCATCAATGAGCAGTTCTTC.

The table lists this clonotype with a few counts. The chain employs TRBV7-2 and TRBJ2-3; D remains ambiguous. The CDR3 totals 14 residues. The germline V gene encodes CDR1 SGHTA and CDR2 FQGNSA. V lost 1 base and J 7 bases, leaving 12 bases between the germline ends. CDR3 coding DNA: TGTGCCAGCAGCTTAGTAGTAGCCCTGTATACGCAGTATTTT. Protein product: CASSLVVALYTQYF.

This chain joins TRBV19 and TRBJ2-7; D could derive from TRBD1 or TRBD2 (5 bases each). Per the germline V gene, CDR1 is LNHDA and CDR2 is SQIVND (reference sequence). V was shortened by 6 bases and J by 2 bases, with 14 bases between the two germline ends. This CDR3 region has 14 residues. The CDR3 nucleotides are TGTGCCAGTAGCCGGGACCAGAATACCTACGAGCAGTACTTC. Its translation: CASSRDQNTYEQYF.

The chain combines TRBV9 with TRBJ1-2; 10 positions agree with TRBD1. The V segment lost 4 bases and the J segment 6 bases; nucleotides outside the gene matches: 6. Germline-derived CDR1 and CDR2 are SGDLS and YYNGEE. The CDR3 covers 14 residues. The CDR3 spells CASSRDRGVHGYTF. CDR3 bases: TGTGCCAGCAGCAGGGACAGGGGAGTCCATGGCTACACCTTC.

This clonotype was seen repeatedly, ten times or more. V and J are TRBV6-1 and TRBJ2-1; D is possibly TRBD1 or TRBD2 (5 bases each). This CDR3 comprises 16 residues. The germline V and J ends were trimmed by 5 bases and 8 bases, with 22 bases remaining between them. Germline V gene lookup returns CDR1 MNHNS and CDR2 SASEGT. The CDR3 DNA is TGTGCCAGCAGTCTTGGGACCAGGTTGGGAATGGATGAGCAGTTCTTC. This gives the protein CASSLGTRLGMDEQFF.